The next 5 T cell receptor beta chains were all read from a single sample in a study of metastatic and nonmetastatic thyroid tumors (TCRdb year 2020). Receptor libraries were prepared by PCR. The instrument given in TCRdb is Illumina HiSeq 4000. TCRdb took the public reads, trimmed them with fastp at Q25, ran MiXCR for clone calling and kept in-frame beta chains. For this sample the table gives some 60,000 clones, of which roughly 30% were detected only once. 15% to 20% of the sample goes to the ten largest clones. Before undergoing thyroid surgery, none of the patients had been given any kind of treatment. The sample consisted of blood. The source is a female donor with papillary thyroid cancer or a benign thyroid nodule (not recorded which). Some clones in this sample may be carry-over from other donors' samples.

The chain uses TRBV19 and TRBJ2-2; 7 nucleotides agree with TRBD1. In germline, CDR1 is LNHDA, CDR2 SQIVND (reference sequence). J gave up 3 bases and V 7 bases, and 5 bases lay outside the gene matches. The CDR3 length is 14 residues. The chain's CDR3 is CASKMTGYTGELFF. CDR3 DNA sequence: TGTGCCAGTAAGATGACAGGGTACACCGGGGAGCTGTTTTTT.

The chain links TRBV19 to TRBJ1-5, with D possibly matching TRBD1 (6 bases). The CDR3 has 16 residues. The germline V gene encodes CDR1 LNHDA and CDR2 SQIVND (reference sequence). V gave up 4 bases and J gave up 2 bases, with 15 bases separating them. The CDR3 loop is CASSTQQGKGNQPQHF. The CDR3 DNA reads TGTGCCAGTAGTACCCAACAGGGTAAGGGCAATCAGCCCCAGCATTTT.

The sample holds many counts of this clone. The rearrangement links TRBV11-2 to TRBJ1-2; D remains unclear. Germline loops: CDR1 SGHAT, CDR2 FQNNGV. Between the trimmed V and J ends, which lost 2 bases and 8 bases, there was a span of 12 bases. The CDR3 sequence is 13 residues long. The CDR3 nucleotides are TGTGCCAGCAGCTTAAAGGTGGTCCTCGGCTACACCTTC. It codes for CASSLKVVLGYTF.

This clone has a handful of counts. The chain uses TRBV5-4 and TRBJ1-5, with 8 bases aligning to TRBD1. The length of the CDR3 is 16 residues. Looked up from germline, CDR1 is SGHNT and CDR2 is YYREEE (reference sequence). Unmatched junction bases numbered 8, after V lost 1 base and J lost 5 bases. The CDR3 here is CASSLKARGPDQPQHF. In nucleotides, the CDR3 is TGTGCCAGCAGCTTGAAGGCCAGGGGGCCTGATCAGCCCCAGCATTTT.

V gene TRBV19 combines with J gene TRBJ1-5; a weak D match, TRBD1 (6 bases). The V end was cut by 6 bases, the J end by 3 bases, with 12 bases between. From germline, CDR1 is LNHDA and CDR2 SQIVND (reference sequence). This CDR3 comprises 14 residues. CDR3 nucleotide sequence: TGTGCCAGTAGCCCCGACAGGAACAATCAGCCCCAGCATTTT. Its translation: CASSPDRNNQPQHF.